This T cell receptor beta chain was sequenced for a study of cytomegalovirus exposure and HLA in healthy donors. Trimming pared 1 base from V and 3 bases from J, leaving 13 bases between. CDR1 and CDR2 from the germline V gene are MNHEY and SMNVEV (reference sequence). This CDR3 region has 15 residues. PCR was performed using 60 Vbeta and 13 Jbeta primers. Method: immunoSEQ multiplex PCR; TCRdb's copy keeps in-frame clones and lacks some. The data hold 100,000 to 150,000 clones, with approximately 82% observed a single time. Study observations and caveats: Most TCR sequences proved rare, with some public TCRs found in many donors. Likely technical artifact: a cluster of highly shared sequence variants. No immune exposure information besides CMV serostatus was available.

Concerning this clone itself: The antigen remains unidentified.

The chain carries TRBV27 and TRBJ2-7; D ambiguous. The TCR sequence derives from a female donor in good health and CMV-seronegative. Sequencing input: PBMCs. In DNA, the CDR3 is TGTGCCAGCAGTTTATTCTTTGGCAACTACTACGAGCAGTACTTC. Amino acid sequence: CASSLFFGNYYEQYF.